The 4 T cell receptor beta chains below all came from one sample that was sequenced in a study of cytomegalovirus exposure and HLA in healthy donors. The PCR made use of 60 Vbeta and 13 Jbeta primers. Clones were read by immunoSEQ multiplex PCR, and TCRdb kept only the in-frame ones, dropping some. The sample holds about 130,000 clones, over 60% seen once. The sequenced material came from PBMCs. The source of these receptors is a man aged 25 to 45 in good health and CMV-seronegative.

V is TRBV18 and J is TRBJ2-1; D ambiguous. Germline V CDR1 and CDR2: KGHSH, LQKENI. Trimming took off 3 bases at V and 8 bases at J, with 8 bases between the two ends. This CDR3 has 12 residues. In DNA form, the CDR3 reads TGTGCCAGCTCACCCGACCGGGATGAGCAGTTCTTC. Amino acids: CASSPDRDEQFF.

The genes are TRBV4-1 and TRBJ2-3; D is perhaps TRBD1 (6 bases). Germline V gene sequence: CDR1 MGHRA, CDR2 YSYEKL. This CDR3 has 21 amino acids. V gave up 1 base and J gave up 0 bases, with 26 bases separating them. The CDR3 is CASSQAWGQGLPGQSTDTQYF. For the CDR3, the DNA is TGCGCCAGCAGCCAAGCCTGGGGCCAGGGGCTCCCGGGGCAAAGCACAGATACGCAGTATTTT.

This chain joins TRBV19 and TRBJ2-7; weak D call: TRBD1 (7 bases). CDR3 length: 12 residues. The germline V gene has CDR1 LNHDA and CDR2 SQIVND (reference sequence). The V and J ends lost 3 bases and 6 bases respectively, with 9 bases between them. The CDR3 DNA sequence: TGTGCCAGTAGTATCCAGGGGGGCGAGCAGTACTTC. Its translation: CASSIQGGEQYF.

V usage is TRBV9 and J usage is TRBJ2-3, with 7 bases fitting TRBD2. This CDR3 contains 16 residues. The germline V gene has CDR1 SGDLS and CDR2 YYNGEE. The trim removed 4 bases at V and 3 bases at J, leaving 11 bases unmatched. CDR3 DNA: TGTGCCAGCAGCACCTTTGGACTAGTTGGAACAGATACGCAGTATTTT. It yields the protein CASSTFGLVGTDTQYF.